This T cell receptor (beta chain) was sequenced during a study of shared clonotypes between healthy human individuals. In the authors' methods: Without quality scores, immunoSEQ junctional reads could not be filtered like full-length reads. TCRdb's copy holds only in-frame clones and misses some; the assay was immunoSEQ multiplex PCR. D and trimming were read from the DNA, whereas the V and J calls and clone size are those reported in that table. The table records approximately 2,300,000 clones, 92% of them present only once. CDR1 GTSNPN and CDR2 SVGIG come from the germline V gene (reference sequence). The CDR3 is 14 residues long. Deletions cut 1 base from V and 7 bases from J, with 11 bases between. For this clone: Its antigen is unidentified.

Study results and caveats: Relative to memory subsets, naive subsets generally showed larger estimated richness.

This clonotype was obtained from a man younger than 35 in good health. Some clones in this sample may be carry-over from other donors' samples. Sequenced sample: naive CD4+ T cells from PBMCs. Subset reported: CD45RA+ positively selected. The chain carries TRBV30 and TRBJ1-6, with D perhaps matching TRBD1 (6 bases). The CDR3: CAWSGPGANSPLHF. The CDR3 DNA sequence: TGTGCCTGGAGTGGCCCGGGGGCGAATTCACCCCTCCACTTT.